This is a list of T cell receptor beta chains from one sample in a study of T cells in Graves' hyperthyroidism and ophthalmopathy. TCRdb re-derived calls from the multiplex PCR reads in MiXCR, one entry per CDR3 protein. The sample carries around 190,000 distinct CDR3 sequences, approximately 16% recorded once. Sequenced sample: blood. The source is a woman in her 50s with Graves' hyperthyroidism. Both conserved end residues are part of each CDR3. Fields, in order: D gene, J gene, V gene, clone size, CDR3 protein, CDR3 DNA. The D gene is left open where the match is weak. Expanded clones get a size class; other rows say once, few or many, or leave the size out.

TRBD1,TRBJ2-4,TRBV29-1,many,CSVSQGMDIQYF,TGCAGCGTTTCACAGGGGATGGACATTCAGTACTTC
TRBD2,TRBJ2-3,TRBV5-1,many,CASSPVGSGSWDTDTQYF,TGCGCCAGCAGCCCGGTGGGTAGCGGGAGTTGGGACACAGATACGCAGTATTTT
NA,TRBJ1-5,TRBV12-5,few,CASAVGIQPQHF,TGTGCTAGTGCCGTGGGGATTCAGCCCCAGCATTTT
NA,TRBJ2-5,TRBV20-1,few,CSARGLGVETQYF,TGCAGTGCTAGAGGTCTAGGGGTAGAGACCCAGTACTTC
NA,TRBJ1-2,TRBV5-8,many,CASSSRGPRNNYGYTF,TGTGCCAGCAGCTCCCGGGGGCCCCGGAATAACTATGGCTACACCTTC
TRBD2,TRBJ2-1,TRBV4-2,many,CASSQDKGTSNYNEQFF,TGTGCCAGCAGCCAAGATAAAGGGACTAGCAACTACAATGAGCAGTTCTTC
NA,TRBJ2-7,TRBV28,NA,CASSSPGLRSSYEQYF,TGTGCCAGCAGCTCCCCGGGCTTGAGGAGCTCCTACGAGCAGTACTTC
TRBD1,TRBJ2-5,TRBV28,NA,CASGQGVETQYF,TGTGCCAGCGGACAGGGCGTTGAGACCCAGTACTTC
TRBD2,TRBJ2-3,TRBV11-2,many,CASIRIGGGADTQYF,TGTGCCAGCATCCGAATCGGGGGGGGAGCAGATACGCAGTATTTT
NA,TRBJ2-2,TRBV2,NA,CASERGENTGELFF,TGTGCCAGCGAAAGGGGGGAAAACACCGGGGAGCTGTTTTTT
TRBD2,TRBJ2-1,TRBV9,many,CASSVSSGSLNEQFF,TGTGCCAGCAGCGTATCGAGCGGGAGTTTAAATGAGCAGTTCTTC
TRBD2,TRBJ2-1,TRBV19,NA,CASSIVAGGPSSYNEQFF,TGTGCCAGTAGTATAGTGGCGGGAGGCCCGAGCTCCTACAATGAGCAGTTCTTC
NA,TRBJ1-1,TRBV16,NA,CASSQSLNTEAFF,TGTGCCAGCAGCCAATCTTTGAACACTGAAGCTTTCTTT
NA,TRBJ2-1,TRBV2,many,CASSAYTNRLVVEQFF,TGTGCCAGCAGTGCGTACACTAACCGACTAGTAGTTGAGCAGTTCTTC
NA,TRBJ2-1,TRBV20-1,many,CSAKVAVNNEQFF,TGCAGTGCTAAGGTTGCGGTAAACAATGAGCAGTTCTTC
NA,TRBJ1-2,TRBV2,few,CASRGPACSF,TGTGCCAGCAGAGGACCCGCGTGTTCCTTC